Below are 6 T cell receptor beta chains sequenced from a single sample in a study of HIV-infected children after antiretroviral therapy interruption. Treatment reported: PENTA 11 planned treatment interruption arm or continuous ART arm. The TCR library was built from RNA with a 3' RACE protocol and unique molecular identifiers. TCRdb re-derived calls from the 3' RACE reads in MiXCR, one entry per CDR3 protein. The sample yields roughly 15,000 distinct CDR3 sequences, less than 3.5% seen once. Sequences were derived from CD45RO+ CD8+ T cells from PBMCs, pooled from several time points, sampled from a donor given antiretroviral therapy, either interrupted or continuous. Subset described: memory CD8+ CD45RO+ CD45RA- T cells. Receptors were obtained from a pool of human donors with HIV.

This clonotype was counted only a few times. The chain joins TRBV1 to TRBJ2-3; the DNA was not used to check the table's D call, TRBD2. TRBV1 is recorded as a pseudogene. The CDR3 has 18 amino acids. CDR3 in amino acids: CTSSPGWGGTEVTDTQYF. CDR3 coding DNA: TGCACCAGCAGCCCGGGGTGGGGGGGGACTGAAGTCACAGATACGCAGTATTTT.

This clonotype was seen ten or more times. The rearrangement joins TRBV29-1 to TRBJ2-7; no reliable D call. CDR1 is SQVTM, CDR2 ANQGSEA, per germline. This CDR3 contains 12 residues. Trimming removed 1 base from V and 2 bases from J, with 6 bases in between. CDR3 residues: CSVEGQAYEQYF. Here the CDR3 DNA reads TGCAGCGTTGAAGGTCAGGCCTACGAGCAGTACTTC.

Ten or more counts support this clonotype. The chain is built from TRBV25-1 and TRBJ1-1; TRBD1 might be the D (6 bases). This CDR3 has 11 residues. In germline, CDR1 is MGHDK, CDR2 SYGVNS. The V gene lost 3 bases and the J gene lost 11 bases, with 10 bases spanning the gap. The CDR3 is CASSDSRGAFF. The CDR3 DNA follows: TGTGCCAGCAGTGACTCAAGGGGGGCTTTCTTT.

This clonotype has at least ten counts. The CDR3 reads CASKGQDYGYTF. CDR3 in DNA: TGTGCCAGCAAGGGACAGGACTATGGCTACACCTTC. V is TRBV27 and J is TRBJ1-2, with 8 bases that match TRBD1. The CDR3 is 12 amino acids. Germline V gene data show CDR1 as MNHEY and CDR2 as SMNVEV (reference sequence). J gave up 3 bases and V 7 bases, and 1 base lay outside the gene matches.

This clonotype has ten or more counts. V gene TRBV20-1 combines with J gene TRBJ1-5; tentatively, D is TRBD1 (5 bases). The CDR3 loop spans 15 amino acids. The germline V gene has CDR1 DFQATT and CDR2 SNEGSKA (reference sequence). V gave up 3 bases and J gave up 6 bases, with 18 bases separating them. The CDR3 DNA is TGCAGTGCTAGGACGGCAGGGACGGATAGTCAGCCCCAGCATTTT. It yields the protein CSARTAGTDSQPQHF.

The table lists this clonotype with many counts. This rearrangement joins TRBV6-5 to TRBJ2-7; TRBD1 or TRBD2 may be the D gene (5 bases each). Germline-derived CDR1 and CDR2 are MNHEY and SVGAGI. This CDR3 has 16 amino acids. V lost 1 base and J lost 2, with 15 bases in between. Written as DNA, the CDR3 is TGTGCCAGCAGTTACTTCAGGGACGGAGCCGCCTACGAGCAGTACTTC. Translating it yields CASSYFRDGAAYEQYF.